The rows below give T cell receptor beta chains drawn from one sample of a study of PD-L1 blockade in urothelial cancer. Sequencing was performed with immunoSEQ multiplex PCR; in TCRdb, only in-frame clones are kept and a portion is missing. Of tens of thousands of clones in the sample, around 91% are singletons; the top ten hold about 1.7%. This specimen was PBMCs, taken around atezolizumab (anti-PD-L1) treatment. These receptor sequences come from a man aged 55 to 70 with urothelial cancer. CDR3s include the opening cysteine and the closing phenylalanine or tryptophan. The order of the fields is D gene, V gene, J gene, clone size, CDR3 length, CDR3 DNA, CDR3 protein. The D gene is left open where the match is weak. Where a row states a size, it is once, few, many or the class of an expanded clone; other rows omit it.

>NA|TRBV7-9|TRBJ1-6|NA|13
TGTGCCAGCAGCTTAGGGCAAGATTCACCCCTCCACTTT
CASSLGQDSPLHF
>NA|TRBV5-1|TRBJ2-3|NA|15
TGCGCCAGCACCTCAGGGGACGTAAGCACAGATACGCAGTATTTT
CASTSGDVSTDTQYF
>NA|TRBV21-1|TRBJ2-7|NA|17
TGTGCCAGCAGCAAAAGTTTTTTTAGCGGGAGCTCTTACGAGCAGTACTTC
CASSKSFFSGSSYEQYF
>NA|TRBV27|TRBJ2-7|few|13
TGTGCCAGCAGTTTATACAGGGAGGGCGAGCAGTACTTC
CASSLYREGEQYF
>TRBD2|TRBV9|TRBJ2-2|NA|16
TGTGCCAGCAGCGTAGGGCTAGCGGGGCCAACCGGGGAGCTGTTTTTT
CASSVGLAGPTGELFF
>NA|TRBV5-1|TRBJ2-2|NA|15
TGCGCCAGCAGCTTGGGACCCCAGGGTGGCGGGGAGCTGTTTTTT
CASSLGPQGGGELFF
>NA|TRBV4-3|TRBJ2-2|NA|17
TGCGCCAGCAGCCAAGATGGGGGACTTACAAACACCGGGGAGCTGTTTTTT
CASSQDGGLTNTGELFF
>TRBD2|TRBV30|TRBJ2-3|few|14
TGTGCCAGCCTCCGGGCGGGGGGGAGAGATACGCAGTATTTT
CASLRAGGRDTQYF
>TRBD1|TRBV6-6|TRBJ1-4|NA|12
TGTGCCAGCTCGGGACAGAGCGAAAAACTGTTTTTT
CASSGQSEKLFF
>TRBD1|TRBV5-1|TRBJ2-7|NA|15
TGCGCCAGCAGTTTACTACCGGGACAGGGGAACGAGCAGTACTTC
CASSLLPGQGNEQYF
>TRBD1|TRBV15|TRBJ2-3|once|13
TGTGCCACGGGACAGGGGATTACGGATACGCAGTATTTT
CATGQGITDTQYF
>TRBD1|TRBV6-5|TRBJ2-7|NA|13
TGTGCCAGCAGTTCCCCGGGACAGTACGAGCAGTACTTC
CASSSPGQYEQYF
>NA|TRBV11-2|TRBJ1-4|few|11
TGTGCCAGCAGGGGAGGTGAAAAACTGTTTTTT
CASRGGEKLFF
>NA|TRBV10-1|TRBJ1-2|NA|16
TGCGCCAGCGAAGTGAACGGGGGATTTATTAACTATGGCTACACCTTC
CASEVNGGFINYGYTF
>TRBD1|TRBV28|TRBJ1-2|NA|14
TGTGCCAGCAGTTCCCTACAGGGGGCGCCGGGCTACACCTTC
CASSSLQGAPGYTF
>TRBD2|TRBV4-3|TRBJ2-5|NA|15
TGCGCCAGCAGCCAAGGCCACGGGGGGGGAGAGACCCAGTACTTC
CASSQGHGGGETQYF
>TRBD1|TRBV7-2|TRBJ2-7|NA|14
TGTGCCAGCAGCACAGGGGACCGGTGGGACGAGCAGTACTTC
CASSTGDRWDEQYF
>TRBD2|TRBV4-1|TRBJ2-7|NA|18
TGCGCCAGCAGCCAGGGGGGATTGTTGAGCGGGGGAGGCTACGAGCAGTACTTC
CASSQGGLLSGGGYEQYF
>TRBD1|TRBV9|TRBJ1-6|NA|16
TGTGCCAGCAGCGGTGACAGGGGCGGTTATAATTCACCCCTCCACTTT
CASSGDRGGYNSPLHF
>TRBD1|TRBV6-5|TRBJ1-2|NA|13
TGTGCCAGCAGCAACCAGGGGGTCTATGGCTACACCTTC
CASSNQGVYGYTF
>TRBD2|TRBV11-2|TRBJ2-3|NA|16
TGTGCCAGCAGCTCACGGACTAGTGGGAGGGTAGATACGCAGTATTTT
CASSSRTSGRVDTQYF
>NA|TRBV28|TRBJ2-7|NA|15
TGTGCCAGCAGCACAACAGGGTTGTATCTCTACGAGCAGTACTTC
CASSTTGLYLYEQYF
>NA|TRBV28|TRBJ1-1|NA|18
TGTGCCAGCAGTTTAATTGGAGTTATGAGCCAAAGGCATACTGAAGCTTTCTTT
CASSLIGVMSQRHTEAFF
>NA|TRBV10-3|TRBJ1-4|NA|14
TGTGCCATCAGTGAAAGGGACAAGACACCCAAACTGTTTTTT
CAISERDKTPKLFF
>NA|TRBV28|TRBJ1-4|NA|15
TGTGCCAGCAGACCCAGGGGCATAGCTAATGAAAAACTGTTTTTT
CASRPRGIANEKLFF
>TRBD1|TRBV5-1|TRBJ2-7|few|15
TGCGCCAGCAGACGCTCCGGGACAGGAGACTACGAGCAGTACTTC
CASRRSGTGDYEQYF
>NA|TRBV30|TRBJ2-7|NA|17
TGTGCCTGGCCTACCGCTTTAGGGGAAAAATCGGCCTACGAGCAGTACTTC
CAWPTALGEKSAYEQYF
>TRBD1|TRBV5-1|TRBJ1-2|NA|16
TGCGCCAGCAGCTCGATCGGGACAGGGGGCGCGGATGGCTACACCTTC
CASSSIGTGGADGYTF
>NA|TRBV29-1|TRBJ1-1|NA|13
TGCAGCGTAGCCGATCAGGGAAACACTGAAGCTTTCTTT
CSVADQGNTEAFF
>NA|TRBV7-6|TRBJ1-1|NA|13
TGTGCCAGCAGCACATTCAGGGAGGGCGAAGCTTTCTTT
CASSTFREGEAFF
>NA|TRBV6-1|TRBJ2-7|NA|14
TGTGCCACCCTTGCAGGGTCCTTTGGGAATGAGCAGTACTTC
CATLAGSFGNEQYF
>NA|TRBV10-2|TRBJ2-3|NA|15
TGCGCCAGCAGGTTCAGTAGCGGAATAACAGATACGCAGTATTTT
CASRFSSGITDTQYF
>TRBD1|TRBV19|TRBJ1-2|NA|14
TGTGCCAGTAGTCCGGACAGGGAACACTATGGCTACACCTTC
CASSPDREHYGYTF
>TRBD2|TRBV6-4|TRBJ2-3|NA|15
TGTGCCAGCAGTTCCCTAGCGGGGGGTCCAGATACGCAGTATTTT
CASSSLAGGPDTQYF
>TRBD1|TRBV5-1|TRBJ2-3|NA|19
TGCGCCAGCAGCTATACCACAGGGTCCGGGACAGGGGGCACAGATACGCAGTATTTT
CASSYTTGSGTGGTDTQYF
>TRBD1|TRBV27|TRBJ2-7|NA|16
TGTGCCAGCATTCGGGACACGGGACAGTTCCCCTACGAGCAGTACTTC
CASIRDTGQFPYEQYF
>TRBD1|TRBV23-1|TRBJ2-1|NA|13
TGCGCCAGCAGTCCGTATCGACAGGGGCCTTCGTTCTTC
CASSPYRQGPSFF
>NA|TRBV4-2|TRBJ1-2|NA|12
TGTGCCAGCAGCGAAGTCAGCTATGGCTACACCTTC
CASSEVSYGYTF
>NA|TRBV7-2|TRBJ2-2|NA|11
TGTGCCAGCAGCCCAACCGGGGAGCTGTTTTTT
CASSPTGELFF
>NA|TRBV29-1|TRBJ1-2|NA|14
TGCAGCGTTGAAGCGGCAGGGCAGGACTATGGCTACACCTTC
CSVEAAGQDYGYTF
>NA|TRBV7-3|TRBJ2-3|NA|16
TGTGCCAGCAGCTTAACGGGGCGGATATCCACAGATACGCAGTATTTT
CASSLTGRISTDTQYF
>TRBD1|TRBV6-5|TRBJ2-7|NA|14
TGTGCCAGCAGTTGGGGGACAGGGGTGAACGAGCAGTACTTC
CASSWGTGVNEQYF
>TRBD1|TRBV11-2|TRBJ2-7|NA|16
TGTGCCAGCAGCCGCATCCCCCGGGACAGGACTTACGAGCAGTACTTC
CASSRIPRDRTYEQYF
>TRBD2|TRBV27|TRBJ2-7|once|15
TGTGCCAGCAGTTTTTCTAGCGGGAGTTTCCACGAGCAGTACTTC
CASSFSSGSFHEQYF
>TRBD2|TRBV4-2|TRBJ2-3|NA|16
TGTGCCAGCAGCCCCCTACTCGGGGGGGATCCAGATACGCAGTATTTT
CASSPLLGGDPDTQYF
>NA|TRBV7-6|TRBJ1-1|NA|16
TGTGCCAGCAGCTTAGGGACTGGGCCAATGAACACTGAAGCTTTCTTT
CASSLGTGPMNTEAFF
>TRBD2|TRBV7-2|TRBJ2-2|NA|15
TGTGCCAGCACTCCAGCGGGAGGGGTCACCGGGGAGCTGTTTTTT
CASTPAGGVTGELFF